Listed here is a single T cell receptor beta chain. Its antigen is not identified. The entry originates in a study of cytomegalovirus exposure and HLA in healthy donors. The overall study: The Caucasian-associated ancestry cluster contained more than 75% of the roughly 400 genotyped donors. Study-wide results and limits: Upon later analysis, HLA-associated TCR beta chains proved more clonally expanded than other, equally common chains.

The V gene's germline CDR1 is MNHEY and CDR2 SMNVEV (reference sequence). This CDR3 has 14 residues. J gave up 11 bases and V 2 bases, and 11 bases lay outside the gene matches. Primers included in the PCR were 60 Vbeta and 13 Jbeta primers. Sequencing used immunoSEQ multiplex PCR; TCRdb keeps in-frame clones, though not all of them. This sample has about 110,000 clones, with roughly 80% found just once. What was sequenced was PBMCs. The sequence derives from a young man in good health and CMV-seropositive. This chain connects TRBV27 to TRBJ2-5, with 7 bases matching TRBD1. The CDR3 protein is CASSLRRGLWEQYF. The CDR3 DNA follows: TGTGCCAGCAGTTTAAGAAGGGGGCTATGGGAGCAGTACTTC.